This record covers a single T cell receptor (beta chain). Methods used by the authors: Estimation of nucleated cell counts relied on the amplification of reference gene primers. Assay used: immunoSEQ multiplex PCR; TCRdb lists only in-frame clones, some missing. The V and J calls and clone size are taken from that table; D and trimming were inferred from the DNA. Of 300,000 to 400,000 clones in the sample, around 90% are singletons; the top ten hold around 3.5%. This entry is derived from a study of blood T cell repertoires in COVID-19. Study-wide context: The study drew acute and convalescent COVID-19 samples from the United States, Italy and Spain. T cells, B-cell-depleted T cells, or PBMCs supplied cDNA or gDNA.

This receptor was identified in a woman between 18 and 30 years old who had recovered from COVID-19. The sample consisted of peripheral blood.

The CDR3 sequence is CASRLQRNQPQHF. CDR3 sequence (DNA): TGCGCCAGCAGACTACAAAGGAATCAGCCCCAGCATTTT. The V gene is TRBV10-2, the J gene TRBJ1-5, with no clear D. Germline values: CDR1 WSHSY, CDR2 SAAADI. The V end was cut by 6 bases, the J end by 4 bases, with 10 bases between. The CDR3 consists of 13 residues.